These 5 T cell receptor beta chains were all obtained from the same sample, sequenced in a study of identical twins. MiXCR was run by TCRdb on the 5' RACE reads, yielding one entry per CDR3 protein. The table includes 1.5 million to 2 million distinct CDR3 sequences, more than 30% detected once. The material sequenced was cord blood. These receptors originate from a newborn girl in good health.

Only a few counts were recorded for this clonotype. The chain couples TRBV4-1 to TRBJ2-1, with 9 bases that match TRBD2. Germline V gene sequence: CDR1 MGHRA, CDR2 YSYEKL. V lost 4 bases to trimming and J lost 8 bases; unmatched junction nucleotides: 6. The length of the CDR3 is 14 residues. As DNA, the CDR3 is TGCGCCAGCAGCCCGGGACTAGCTGAAGATGAGCAGTTCTTC. Its protein is CASSPGLAEDEQFF.

This clonotype was found many times. CDR3 sequence (DNA): TGTGCCAGCAGCGAGGGGACAGGGGACACCGTCTACGAGCAGTACTTC. Translation gives CASSEGTGDTVYEQYF. The V gene is TRBV9, the J gene TRBJ2-7; 10 positions match TRBD1. Germline V gene sequence: CDR1 SGDLS, CDR2 YYNGEE. The CDR3 is 16 residues long. J lost 3 bases, V lost 3 bases, and 9 bases had no gene match.

In this sample, this clonotype turned up a few times. The chain has TRBV20-1 and TRBJ2-5; TRBD2 matches 7 bases. This CDR3 comprises 14 residues. Germline values: CDR1 DFQATT, CDR2 SNEGSKA (reference sequence). Trimming at V came to 5 bases and at J to 5 bases, leaving 11 bases not matched to a gene. The CDR3 DNA reads as TGCAGTGCTCCCGGACTAGGGAAGGCGGAGACCCAGTACTTC. It yields the protein CSAPGLGKAETQYF.

This clonotype has only a few counts. The chain is built from TRBV29-1 and TRBJ1-3, with D tentatively TRBD1 (6 bases). With 5 bases removed from V and 6 bases from J, the gap between germline ends came to 23 bases. The CDR3 is 16 amino acids. Looked up from germline, CDR1 is SQVTM and CDR2 is ANQGSEA. CDR3 in DNA: TGCAGCGTTCGGTCTCCGACAGGACCGGCACCAAACACCATATATTTT. Translation: CSVRSPTGPAPNTIYF.

This clonotype was detected many times. This chain connects TRBV5-1 to TRBJ2-7; 7 bases are a match to TRBD2. V shed 6 bases, J shed 2 bases, and the junction held 11 bases outside the gene matches. Germline CDR1 and CDR2: SGHRS and YFSETQ. This CDR3 contains 15 residues. CDR3 in DNA: TGCGCCAGCAAGATCTCTAGCGGACCGACCTACGAGCAGTACTTC. Translating gives CASKISSGPTYEQYF.